The sequence of this T cell receptor (beta chain) was determined in a study of CD8+CD57+ T cells in acquired aplastic anemia. Study overall: An average of about 3.2 ug of DNA was obtained from sorted CD4+ and CD8+ cells.

The length of the CDR3 is 14 residues. Germline assignment: CDR1 SNHLY and CDR2 FYNNEI. According to the study, genomic DNA was the template for TCR beta VDJ and CDR3 profiling. MiXCR, run by TCRdb on the reads, gives a single entry per CDR3 protein. The sample contains some 220,000 distinct CDR3 sequences, approximately 35% of which appear only once. A note on this clonotype: No conserved phenylalanine or tryptophan ends this CDR3, so it is likely a read error.

The origin of this receptor is a human donor in good health, serving as a control. The chain uses TRBV2 and TRBJ1-1; possibly TRBD1 for D (5 bases). The sequenced sample consisted of sorted CD4+, CD8+, or CD8+CD57+ T cells (not recorded which) from PBMCs. CDR3 sequence (DNA): TGTGCCAGCTCGGTGACAGCTATGAACACTGAGGCTTTCCTT. Translating it yields CASSVTAMNTEAFL.